The T cell receptor beta chain under discussion was sequenced for a study of T cell responses to AZD1222 COVID-19 vaccine. The study, taken as a whole, reports: Females outnumbered males among donors, who were mostly white British; clonal diversity was possibly underestimated. Recipients of two AZD1222 doses showed rising Spike-specific TCR breadth and depth. Repertoires in all cases were sampled only once the peak T cell response had passed. Reports say nearly half of spike-specific TCRs go after unmutated variant regions.

Produced via immunoSEQ multiplex PCR; TCRdb's table is partial and in-frame only. The table has about 190,000 clones, approximately 91% seen once; the top ten hold approximately 0.97%. A remark on this clone: Its cognate antigen is unknown.

The CDR3 totals 13 residues. Germline V lookup: CDR1 MNHEY, CDR2 SVGAGI. V was clipped by 4 bases and J by 4 bases; unmatched bases: 3. The clonotype was recovered from an adult in good health. Sample: peripheral blood, taken on day 0 of AZD1222 vaccination. The rearrangement joins TRBV6-5 to TRBJ1-2, with 7 bases that match TRBD1. CDR3 amino acids: CASSSQGGYGYTF. In DNA, the CDR3 is TGTGCCAGCAGTTCCCAGGGGGGCTATGGCTACACCTTC.